What follows are 18 T cell receptor beta chains derived from one specimen sequenced in a study of blood T cell repertoires in COVID-19. Method: immunoSEQ multiplex PCR; TCRdb's copy keeps in-frame clones and lacks some. The sample contains 150,000 to 200,000 clones, about 88% of which appear only once. Material for sequencing was peripheral blood. These receptor sequences come from a woman aged 80 or older in a cohort sampled during active or convalescent COVID-19.

The rearrangement joins TRBV10-2 to TRBJ2-3; TRBD2 matches at 11 bases. This CDR3 has 14 residues. Germline V gives CDR1 WSHSY, CDR2 SAAADI. Unmatched junction bases numbered 1, after V lost 4 bases and J lost 4 bases. The CDR3 sequence: CASSVLAGADTQYF. The CDR3 DNA reads TGCGCCAGCAGTGTACTAGCGGGGGCAGATACGCAGTATTTT.

V gene TRBV2 combines with J gene TRBJ1-4, with 7 bases aligning to TRBD1. The CDR3 has 14 amino acids. Germline V gives CDR1 SNHLY, CDR2 FYNNEI. After removal of 10 bases from V and 3 bases from J, the junction contained 8 bases not matched to a gene. The CDR3 nucleotides are TGTGCCACTCAATACAGGGGAGCTAATGAAAAACTGTTTTTT. Protein: CATQYRGANEKLFF.

The chain joins TRBV6-1 to TRBJ1-5; 7 bases are a match to TRBD1. Germline CDR1 MNHNS, CDR2 SASEGT. Unmatched junction bases numbered 3, after V lost 1 base and J lost 6 bases. This CDR3 spans 14 amino acids. The CDR3 here is CASSEGGGSQPQHF. DNA of the CDR3: TGTGCCAGCAGTGAAGGAGGGGGCAGTCAGCCCCAGCATTTT.

The chain uses TRBV10-2 and TRBJ1-5; 7 bases line up with TRBD1. Per germline, CDR1 WSHSY and CDR2 SAAADI. J was trimmed by 7 bases and V by 8 bases; bases with no gene match: 8. The CDR3 covers 13 residues. DNA of the CDR3: TGCGCCAGCTTGACAGGGTTGGGCCAGCCCCAGCATTTT. It is translated as CASLTGLGQPQHF.

The DNA for the CDR3 is TGTGCAACAGGGAGGGGTTCACCCCTCCACTTT. This encodes CATGRGSPLHF. This chain connects TRBV28 to TRBJ1-6; the D gene is possibly TRBD1 (6 bases). CDR1 and CDR2 from the germline V gene are MDHEN and SYDVKM. This CDR3 region has 11 residues.

CDR3 in DNA: TGTGCCAGCGCCCCCCGGCGGGGGGACCAAGAGACCCAGTACTTC. As protein: CASAPRRGDQETQYF. V and J are TRBV5-5 and TRBJ2-5, with TRBD2 matching over 8 bases. The length of the CDR3 is 15 residues. Trimming at V came to 7 bases and at J to 0 bases, leaving 8 bases not matched to a gene. The germline CDR1 and CDR2 sequences are SGHKS and YYEKEE (reference sequence).

The V call is TRBV18, the J call TRBJ2-5, with D maybe TRBD2 (5 bases). V was pared by 2 bases and J by 5 bases, with 12 bases between. Germline-derived CDR1 and CDR2 are KGHSH and LQKENI. The CDR3 contains 14 residues. The CDR3 is CASSPGAGEETQYF. CDR3 in DNA: TGTGCCAGCTCACCAGGAGCCGGGGAGGAGACCCAGTACTTC.

This clone was counted only a few times. The J gene is TRBJ2-1, the V gene TRBV7-9; 13 nucleotides match TRBD2. CDR3 length: 20 amino acids. With 5 bases clipped from V and 0 bases from J, the junction kept 13 bases outside the gene matches. Germline V gene data show CDR1 as SEHNR and CDR2 as FQNEAQ (reference sequence). As DNA, the CDR3 is TGTGCCAGCAGCAACACCCGGACTAGCGGGAGCCTAACCTCCTACAATGAGCAGTTCTTC. The encoded protein is CASSNTRTSGSLTSYNEQFF.

This sequence joins TRBV3-1 (or the pseudogene TRBV3-2) and TRBJ2-1; 7 positions agree with TRBD2. Germline CDR1 is LGHDT and CDR2 is YNNKEL (reference sequence). The length of the CDR3 is 17 residues. Trimming at V came to 4 bases and at J to 0 bases, leaving 9 bases not matched to a gene. CDR3 DNA: TGTGCCAGCAGCCCACCCCCAGCGGGGCGCTCCTACAATGAGCAGTTCTTC. It encodes CASSPPPAGRSYNEQFF.

CDR3 sequence (DNA): TGTGCCAGCAGTCCCGACAGGGGGGTATTAGCCCTCCACTTT. Encoded protein: CASSPDRGVLALHF. This chain uses TRBV6-5 with TRBJ1-6; 9 bases align to TRBD1. The CDR3 spans 14 residues. CDR1 is MNHEY and CDR2 is SVGAGI in the germline V gene. V was pared by 5 bases and J by 14 bases, with 10 bases of the junction left unmatched.

The V gene is TRBV18, the J gene TRBJ2-1, with 9 positions matching TRBD2. Germline-derived CDR1 and CDR2 are KGHSH and LQKENI. Unmatched junction bases numbered 9, after V lost 2 bases and J lost 7 bases. This CDR3 region has 16 residues. The CDR3 nucleotides read TGTGCCAGCTCACCATCAGGGCGGGGGGGCTGGAATGAGCAGTTCTTC. Its translation: CASSPSGRGGWNEQFF.

The V call is TRBV19, the J call TRBJ2-4; 9 nucleotides agree with TRBD2. CDR1 is LNHDA, CDR2 SQIVND, per germline (reference sequence). J lost 9 bases, V lost 1 base, and 4 bases had no gene match. This CDR3 region has 14 residues. CDR3 residues: CASSIGGRDGIQYF. DNA for the CDR3: TGTGCCAGTAGTATAGGCGGGAGGGATGGCATTCAGTACTTC.

The chain employs TRBV6-1 and TRBJ2-1; 11 bases map to TRBD2. This CDR3 spans 16 amino acids. Trimming cost V 2 bases and J 8 bases; bases outside gene matches: 8. From germline, CDR1 is MNHNS and CDR2 SASEGT. CDR3 coding DNA: TGTGCCAGCAGTGAAATTGCTAGCGGGAGGCTACATGAGCAGTTCTTC. This sequence encodes CASSEIASGRLHEQFF.

The CDR3 region is CASSEEAAGYQPQHF. The CDR3, as DNA: TGTGCCAGCAGTGAAGAGGCGGCAGGGTACCAGCCCCAGCATTTT. This chain joins TRBV2 and TRBJ1-5, with D perhaps matching TRBD1 (5 bases). Per the germline V gene, CDR1 is SNHLY and CDR2 is FYNNEI. Trimming took 1 base from V and 7 from J, leaving 14 bases between them. The CDR3 length is 15 residues.

The chain is built from TRBV6-2 or TRBV6-3 and TRBJ2-5; TRBD1 matches at 9 bases. V gave up 2 bases and J gave up 1 base; unmatched junction bases: 5. This CDR3 spans 16 amino acids. The germline V gene has CDR1 MNHEY and CDR2 SVGEGT. The DNA of the CDR3 is TGTGCCAGCAGTTACCGGACAGGGGACGTCCAAGAGACCCAGTACTTC. Its translation: CASSYRTGDVQETQYF.

The chain employs TRBV11-2 and TRBJ2-1, with D possibly matching TRBD2 (6 bases). Germline V gene data show CDR1 as SGHAT and CDR2 as FQNNGV. The CDR3 has 13 residues. Trimming removed 1 base at V and 8 bases at J, with 9 bases between. CDR3 in amino acids: CASSLGRGDEQFF. As DNA, the CDR3 is TGTGCCAGCAGCTTAGGGAGGGGCGATGAGCAGTTCTTC.

The chain is built from TRBV19 and TRBJ2-5; a weak D match, TRBD1 (5 bases). Germline lookup yields CDR1 LNHDA and CDR2 SQIVND (reference sequence). The length of the CDR3 is 12 residues. V was shortened by 1 base and J by 5 bases, with 5 bases between the two germline ends. The CDR3 nucleotides are TGTGCCAGTAGTATAGCAGGGGAGACCCAGTACTTC. It encodes CASSIAGETQYF.

This clone showed up just once. The V and J genes are TRBV28 and TRBJ1-2; D ambiguous. The V and J ends lost 5 bases and 5 bases respectively, with 9 bases between them. Germline V CDR1 and CDR2: MDHEN, SYDVKM. CDR3 length equals 12 residues. The CDR3 sequence is CASSPGRYGYTF. CDR3 coding DNA: TGTGCCAGCAGTCCGGGGAGGTATGGCTACACCTTC.